These 3 T cell receptor beta chains share one sample of origin, sequenced in a study of molecular identifiers for immune sequencing clone quantification. MiXCR, applied by TCRdb to the PCR reads, yields one record per CDR3 protein. The sample carries tens of thousands of distinct CDR3 sequences, around 20% recorded once. The sequenced sample was naive CD8+ T cells from blood, with Jurkat cell RNA spiked in. Subset reported: FACS-sorted CD8+CD4-CCR7+CD45RA+ naive T cells. These TCRs come from a human donor in good health. Some libraries in this study had Jurkat cell RNA spiked in.

Regarding this clonotype: It may be a read error: a sequence one base away is much more abundant. The genes are TRBV12-3 or TRBV12-4 and TRBJ1-5; a possible D gene is TRBD1 (5 bases). Trimming stripped 8 bases from V and 5 bases from J, with 19 bases between. The CDR3 is made up of 15 amino acids. CDR3: CASAPRGGGDQPQHF. Here the CDR3 DNA reads TGTGCCAGCGCGCCCCGGGGGGGGGGGGATCAGCCCCAGCATTTT.

For this clonotype: A much larger clone lies one base from this, so it may be a read error. The chain has TRBV3-1 and TRBJ1-5; D possibly corresponds to TRBD1 (6 bases). Germline assignment: CDR1 LGHDT and CDR2 YNNKEL (reference sequence). This CDR3 contains 17 residues. With 0 bases removed from V and 5 bases from J, the gap between germline ends came to 17 bases. This CDR3 reads CASSQDGGGDADQPQHF. As DNA, the CDR3 is TGTGCCAGCAGCCAAGACGGGGGCGGGGATGCCGATCAGCCCCAGCATTTT.

This clonotype was counted ten times or more. The V call is TRBV20-1, the J call TRBJ2-7, with 7 nucleotides matching TRBD2. Germline V CDR1 and CDR2: DFQATT, SNEGSKA (reference sequence). The CDR3 extends over 13 amino acids. J lost 0 bases, V lost 5 bases, and 4 bases had no gene match. The CDR3 loop reads CSAPGGSSYEQYF. The DNA of the CDR3 is TGCAGTGCTCCCGGGGGGAGCTCCTACGAGCAGTACTTC.